This is a list of T cell receptor beta chains from one sample in a study of CD8+CD57+ T cells in acquired aplastic anemia. MiXCR, applied by TCRdb to the reads, yields one record per CDR3 protein. The sample carries under 500,000 distinct CDR3 sequences, roughly a third recorded once. The material sequenced was sorted CD4+, CD8+, or CD8+CD57+ T cells (not recorded which) from PBMCs. These receptors all come from a human donor with aplastic anemia. CDR3s include the opening cysteine and the closing phenylalanine or tryptophan. D genes are given only for firm matches. Clone size appears in some rows only: once, few, many, or a class for an expanded clone.

-,TRBV7-9,-,TRBJ2-3,CASSLRLSTDTQYF,TGTGCCAGCAGCTTAAGGCTCAGCACAGATACGCAGTATTTT
TRBD1,TRBV7-9,-,TRBJ2-7,CASSFDRGKEQYF,TGTGCCAGCAGCTTTGACAGGGGAAAAGAGCAGTACTTC
-,TRBV24-1,-,TRBJ2-1,CATSDFSGGHNEQFF,TGTGCCACCAGTGATTTTTCGGGGGGCCACAATGAGCAGTTCTTC
-,TRBV10-1,many,TRBJ2-2,CASSEYRAGELFF,TGCGCCAGCAGTGAATACAGGGCTGGGGAGCTGTTTTTT
-,TRBV5-1,few,TRBJ1-4,CASSVRSNEKLFF,TGCGCCAGCAGCGTTAGGTCTAATGAAAAACTGTTTTTT
TRBD1,TRBV25-1,few,TRBJ2-7,CASSMWGGQGYYEQYF,TGTGCCAGCAGTATGTGGGGGGGACAGGGGTACTACGAGCAGTACTTC
-,TRBV20-1,many,TRBJ1-5,CSARAPGEQPQHF,TGCAGTGCTAGAGCCCCGGGGGAGCAGCCCCAGCATTTT
-,TRBV6-2/TRBV6-3,many,TRBJ1-2,CATQQAGTGANYGYTF,TGTGCCACCCAGCAAGCGGGGACTGGAGCTAACTATGGCTACACCTTC
TRBD1,TRBV20-1,-,TRBJ2-3,CSAKQGTDRDDTQYF,TGCAGTGCTAAACAGGGAACAGACAGGGACGATACGCAGTATTTT
TRBD1,TRBV5-1,-,TRBJ2-1,CASSPGTGGNNEQFF,TGCGCCAGCAGCCCCGGGACAGGGGGGAACAATGAGCAGTTCTTC
-,TRBV29-1,few,TRBJ1-2,CSVGNSYNQDYTF,TGCAGCGTTGGAAACAGCTACAATCAGGACTACACCTTC